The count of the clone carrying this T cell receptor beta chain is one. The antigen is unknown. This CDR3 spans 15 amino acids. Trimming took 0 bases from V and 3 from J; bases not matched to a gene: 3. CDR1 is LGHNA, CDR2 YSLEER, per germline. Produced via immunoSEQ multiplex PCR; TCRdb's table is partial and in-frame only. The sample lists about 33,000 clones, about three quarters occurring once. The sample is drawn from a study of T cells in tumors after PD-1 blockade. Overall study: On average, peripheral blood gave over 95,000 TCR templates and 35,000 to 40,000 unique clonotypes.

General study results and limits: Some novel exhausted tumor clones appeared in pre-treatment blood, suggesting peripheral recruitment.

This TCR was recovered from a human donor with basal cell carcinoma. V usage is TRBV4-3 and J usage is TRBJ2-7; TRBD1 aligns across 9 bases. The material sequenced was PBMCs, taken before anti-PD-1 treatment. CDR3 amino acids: CASSQDTDRGYEQYF. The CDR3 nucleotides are TGCGCCAGCAGCCAAGATACGGACAGGGGCTACGAGCAGTACTTC.